One and the same sample provided the 27 T cell receptor beta chains below, sequenced in a study of spatial heterogeneity in lung cancer. TCRdb itself ran the 5' RACE reads through MiXCR, one entry per CDR3 protein. Here the sample spans about 39,000 distinct CDR3 sequences, around 3.1% being singletons. Time point of the sample: sample taken at primary tumor resection. Sequencing was performed on normal lung tissue next to the tumor, taken at surgery. These TCRs come from a male donor with early-stage non-small cell lung cancer.

The table lists this clonotype with many counts. This chain uses TRBV12-3 or TRBV12-4 with TRBJ1-6; 7 bases agree with TRBD1. The J segment lost 9 bases and the V segment lost 2 bases, leaving 1 base of the junction unmatched. This CDR3 has 13 residues. Written as DNA, the CDR3 is TGTGCCAGCAGTTTAAACAGGGGTTCACCCCTCCACTTT. Encoded protein: CASSLNRGSPLHF.

This clonotype was detected many times. The V gene is TRBV30, the J gene TRBJ2-5; 9 bases are shared with TRBD2. The CDR3 extends over 14 amino acids. Germline-derived CDR1 and CDR2 are GTSNPN and SVGIG (reference sequence). V lost 0 bases to trimming and J lost 5 bases; unmatched junction nucleotides: 4. CDR3 sequence (DNA): TGTGCCTGGAGTGTAACCAGCGGGAGGGAGACCCAGTACTTC. Protein: CAWSVTSGRETQYF.

This clonotype was seen at least ten times. The chain is built from TRBV7-2 and TRBJ2-3, with 7 positions matching TRBD2. From germline, CDR1 is SGHTA and CDR2 FQGNSA. Germline trimming cut 6 bases from V and 5 bases from J; bases unmatched to any gene: 5. The CDR3 is 13 amino acids. The CDR3 sequence: CASSRGVVDTQYF. For the CDR3, the DNA is TGTGCCAGCAGTCGGGGGGTCGTAGATACGCAGTATTTT.

This clonotype was recorded at least ten times. This rearrangement joins TRBV29-1 to TRBJ2-5, with 7 bases matching TRBD2. Germline V CDR1 and CDR2: SQVTM, ANQGSEA. V dropped 6 bases and J dropped 5; count of bases not matched to a gene: 12. CDR3 size: 14 residues. CDR3 bases: TGCAGCGTCGCCGGCGGGAGAGGGTCGGAGACCCAGTACTTC. This codes for CSVAGGRGSETQYF.

This clonotype came up many times. CDR3 bases: TGTGCCAGCAGCCCGGTAGACTGGAAAGAGACCCAGTACTTC. Protein: CASSPVDWKETQYF. This chain links TRBV12-3 or TRBV12-4 with TRBJ2-5; the D is unclear. The V end was cut by 6 bases, the J end by 3 bases, with 14 bases between. CDR3 length: 14 amino acids.

This clonotype came up many times. The chain uses TRBV2 and TRBJ2-7; D is uncertain. Per germline, CDR1 SNHLY and CDR2 FYNNEI. V lost 8 bases, J lost 6 bases, and 11 bases lay in between. CDR3 length: 11 residues. The CDR3 protein is CASRRTSEQYF. CDR3 DNA: TGTGCCAGCCGCAGAACCTCCGAGCAGTACTTC.

This clonotype has at least ten counts. The CDR3 DNA reads TGTGCCAGCAGTTTAGAAGGGGGTGAGCAGTTCTTC. Its translation is CASSLEGGEQFF. The genes are TRBV12-3 or TRBV12-4 and TRBJ2-1; tentatively, D is TRBD1 (6 bases). The V gene lost 1 base and the J gene lost 9 bases, with 7 bases spanning the gap. This CDR3 has 12 residues.

This clonotype appeared many times. This rearrangement joins TRBV2 to TRBJ2-3; D is possibly TRBD1 or TRBD2 (5 bases each). The CDR3 loop spans 13 amino acids. Looked up from germline, CDR1 is SNHLY and CDR2 is FYNNEI. V was shortened by 6 bases and J by 0 bases, with 7 bases between the two germline ends. DNA for the CDR3: TGTGCCAGCAGGGGGGACAGCACAGATACGCAGTATTTT. Protein: CASRGDSTDTQYF.

The count of this clonotype is one. The chain joins TRBV20-1 to TRBJ2-7; TRBD2 might be the D (7 bases). The V and J ends lost 2 bases and 9 bases respectively, with 11 bases between them. CDR1 is DFQATT and CDR2 is SNEGSKA in the germline V gene (reference sequence). There are 11 residues in the CDR3. The CDR3: CSARRGEGQYF. The CDR3 DNA is TGCAGTGCTAGAAGGGGGGAGGGGCAGTACTTC.

The sample holds many counts of this clonotype. The chain is built from TRBV20-1 and TRBJ2-7; D is undetermined. Germline CDR1 is DFQATT and CDR2 is SNEGSKA (reference sequence). V lost 6 bases and J lost 6, with 9 bases in between. The CDR3 loop spans 10 amino acids. Here the CDR3 DNA reads TGCAGTGCCGAGAAGGGCGAGCAGTACTTC. It encodes CSAEKGEQYF.

The table lists this clonotype with many counts. V is TRBV15 and J is TRBJ2-7, with D unresolved. Germline loops: CDR1 LNHNV, CDR2 YYDKDF (reference sequence). The CDR3 spans 13 residues. V lost 6 bases and J lost 2, with 11 bases in between. The CDR3 DNA is TGTGCCACCAGGTTTTCGGCGACCTACGAGCAGTACTTC. Protein: CATRFSATYEQYF.

This clonotype was seen ten or more times. V and J are TRBV6-5 and TRBJ1-6; a possible D gene is TRBD1 (5 bases). Trimming pared 7 bases from V and 9 bases from J, leaving 16 bases between. Germline CDR1 reads MNHEY; CDR2 reads SVGAGI. This CDR3 has 14 residues. The chain's CDR3 is CASKSADSFSPLHF. DNA for the CDR3: TGTGCCAGCAAATCGGCAGACAGTTTTTCACCCCTCCACTTT.

This clonotype occurred many times. This sequence joins TRBV20-1 and TRBJ2-1, with a weak D call TRBD2 (6 bases). Trimming removed 6 bases from V and 7 bases from J, with 10 bases in between. There are 11 residues in the CDR3. Looked up from germline, CDR1 is DFQATT and CDR2 is SNEGSKA (reference sequence). CDR3 DNA sequence: TGCAGTGCATCCCGGGGGAATGAGCAGTTCTTC. Protein sequence: CSASRGNEQFF.

This sequence joins TRBV20-1 and TRBJ2-1, with 7 positions matching TRBD1. CDR1 and CDR2 (germline): DFQATT, SNEGSKA (reference sequence). There are 14 residues in the CDR3. J lost 5 bases, V lost 0 bases, and 4 bases had no gene match. CDR3: CSARDGQAHNEQFF. CDR3 DNA sequence: TGCAGTGCTAGAGATGGACAGGCACACAATGAGCAGTTCTTC.

This clonotype was picked up many times. The J gene is TRBJ1-6, the V gene TRBV2, with 7 bases identical to TRBD1. Losses at the gene ends were 6 bases for V and 10 bases for J; bases not matched to a gene: 9. The CDR3 contains 14 residues. Germline-derived CDR1 and CDR2 are SNHLY and FYNNEI. CDR3: CASRGTRGASPLHF. Written as DNA, the CDR3 is TGTGCCAGCAGGGGAACCAGGGGGGCCTCACCCCTCCACTTT.

The table lists this clonotype with many counts. The rearrangement uses TRBV18 and TRBJ1-5; 8 nucleotides align to TRBD1. J was trimmed by 0 bases and V by 6 bases; bases with no gene match: 4. Germline lookup yields CDR1 KGHSH and CDR2 LQKENI. There are 15 residues in the CDR3. The CDR3 is CASSVDRGSNQPQHF. The CDR3 DNA reads as TGTGCCAGCTCCGTCGACAGGGGTAGCAATCAGCCCCAGCATTTT.

This clonotype was observed many times. The rearrangement links TRBV12-3 or TRBV12-4 to TRBJ2-1, with TRBD2 matching 11 bases. The length of the CDR3 is 12 residues. The junction had 6 bases not matched to a gene; V was cut back by 6 bases and J by 14 bases. CDR3 DNA sequence: TGTGCCAGCAGCCCTGGACTAGCGGGCGAGTTCTTC. Protein: CASSPGLAGEFF.

This chain connects TRBV6-2 or TRBV6-3 to TRBJ1-2, with a possible D match to TRBD1 (5 bases). The CDR3 consists of 12 residues. Trimming pared 6 bases from V and 8 bases from J, leaving 13 bases between. CDR1 is MNHEY, CDR2 SVGEGT, per germline. CDR3 DNA: TGTGCCAGCAGGGGGCAGGGAGGAGGCTACACCTTC. It encodes CASRGQGGGYTF.

This clonotype was recorded at least ten times. V and J are TRBV3-1 and TRBJ1-1; D ambiguous. This CDR3 spans 13 amino acids. V lost 3 bases, J lost 0 bases, and 5 bases lay in between. The germline V gene encodes CDR1 LGHDT and CDR2 YNNKEL (reference sequence). The CDR3 region is CASSQGMNTEAFF. CDR3 sequence (DNA): TGTGCCAGCAGCCAGGGTATGAACACTGAAGCTTTCTTT. Supplemented by reference TRBV3-1 and TRBJ1-1, the full variable domain reads DTAVSQTPKYLVTQMGNDKSIKCEQNLGHDTMYWYKQDSKKFLKIMFSYNNKELIINETVPNRFSPKSPDKAHLNLHINSLELGDSAVYFCASSQGMNTEAFFGQGTRLTVV.

This clonotype appeared many times. The chain employs TRBV9 and TRBJ2-6; possibly TRBD1 for D (6 bases). The CDR3 length is 16 residues. The ends were cut back, 3 bases at V and 4 bases at J, with 14 bases in the middle. Germline CDR1 SGDLS, CDR2 YYNGEE. The CDR3 nucleotides read TGTGCCAGCAGCGGATACAGGGTGGAAGGGGCCAACGTCCTGACTTTC. Translating it yields CASSGYRVEGANVLTF.

Many counts were recorded for this clonotype. This chain links TRBV5-1 with TRBJ2-5; perhaps D is TRBD1 or TRBD2 (5 bases each). The CDR3 contains 13 residues. Trimming pared 0 bases from V and 3 bases from J, leaving 6 bases between. The germline CDR1 and CDR2 sequences are SGHRS and YFSETQ. The CDR3 DNA follows: TGCGCCAGCAGCTTGGTGGGGGAAGAGACCCAGTACTTC. It specifies CASSLVGEETQYF.

This clonotype was recorded at least ten times. The genes are TRBV27 and TRBJ2-1; D is perhaps TRBD2 (6 bases). The CDR3 has 14 amino acids. CDR1 and CDR2 (germline): MNHEY, SMNVEV (reference sequence). Trimming stripped 7 bases from V and 8 bases from J, with 18 bases between. The CDR3, as DNA: TGTGCCAGCACCGTCCTACCCGGGGGTGATGAGCAGTTCTTC. It translates to CASTVLPGGDEQFF.

This clonotype was seen many times. V gene TRBV5-1 combines with J gene TRBJ1-6; tentative D call: TRBD1 (5 bases). From germline, CDR1 is SGHRS and CDR2 YFSETQ. The germline V and J ends were trimmed by 5 bases and 8 bases, with 14 bases remaining between them. The CDR3 sequence is 14 residues long. The CDR3 coding sequence is TGCGCCAGCAGTCATCAGGGAGGACATTCACCCCTCCACTTT. As protein: CASSHQGGHSPLHF.

Many counts were recorded for this clonotype. The V gene is TRBV20-1, the J gene TRBJ2-1; 8 nucleotides align to TRBD2. There are 16 residues in the CDR3. V lost 2 bases and J lost 4; bases outside the gene matches: 10. The germline V gene has CDR1 DFQATT and CDR2 SNEGSKA (reference sequence). CDR3: CSARPPGGDPYNEQFF. CDR3 sequence (DNA): TGCAGTGCTAGACCCCCGGGGGGGGACCCATACAATGAGCAGTTCTTC.

This clonotype was observed many times. The V gene is TRBV7-2, the J gene TRBJ2-5, with D uncertain. In germline, CDR1 is SGHTA, CDR2 FQGNSA. Trimming removed 5 bases at V and 1 base at J, with 11 bases between. This CDR3 is 14 amino acids long. The CDR3 DNA reads as TGTGCCAGCAGCCCCGGTGCTAGCCAAGAGACCCAGTACTTC. This translates into CASSPGASQETQYF. Together with reference TRBV7-2 and TRBJ2-5, the CDR3 gives the full variable domain: GAGVSQSPSNKVTEKGKDVELRCDPISGHTALYWYRQSLGQGLEFLIYFQGNSAPDKSGLPSDRFSAERTGGSVSTLTIQRTQQEDSAVYLCASSPGASQETQYFGPGTRLLVL.

The chain uses TRBV10-3 and TRBJ2-1, with a weak D call TRBD2 (6 bases). This CDR3 has 14 amino acids. Trimming took 6 bases from V and 4 from J, leaving 13 bases between them. CDR1 ENHRY and CDR2 SYGVKD come from the germline V gene. The CDR3 loop reads CAIRGTGEYNEQFF. In nucleotides, the CDR3 is TGTGCCATCAGGGGGACGGGGGAGTACAATGAGCAGTTCTTC.

This clonotype was counted ten times or more. The CDR3 coding sequence is TGTGCCAGTAGTGAATCTGGGGCCAACGTCCTGACTTTC. It translates to CASSESGANVLTF. The rearrangement links TRBV19 to TRBJ2-6; no reliable D call. The ends were cut back, 5 bases at V and 1 base at J, with 3 bases in the middle. The CDR3 contains 13 residues. Germline CDR1 reads LNHDA; CDR2 reads SQIVND (reference sequence).